The clone carrying this T cell receptor (beta chain) was seen repeatedly, ten times or more. TRAV- and TRBV-specific primers primed first-strand cDNA, covering alpha and beta chains. TCRs underwent roughly 19 PCR cycles of amplification with a constant-region primer and V-primer adapter. MiXCR was run by TCRdb on the reads, yielding one entry per CDR3 protein. The sample contains 40,000 or so distinct CDR3 sequences, 25% to 30% of which appear only once. The data were obtained in a study of low-dose radiotherapy and immunotherapy resistance in tumors. Overall study: The 200 mg/m2 dose of intravenous cyclophosphamide was given every two weeks, one day before radiation and immunotherapy.

The germline CDR1 and CDR2 sequences are SGHDT and YYEEEE. Trimming removed 4 bases from V and 10 bases from J; junction bases left unmatched: 6. The CDR3 extends over 12 amino acids. Documented time point: after trial treatment. Treatment defined: LDRT plus nivolumab, ipilimumab, low-dose cyclophosphamide and aspirin (RACIN trial). Advanced solid tumors lacking tumor-infiltrating lymphocytes characterized eligible patients. The chain recombines TRBV5-6 with TRBJ1-1, with TRBD1 matching over 8 bases. This sample comprised PBMCs, obtained after low-dose radiotherapy plus immunotherapy. This TCR was sampled from a male donor with prostate cancer. CDR3 sequence (DNA): TGTGCCAGCAGCACTCCAGACAGGGGAGCTTTCTTT. Its translation: CASSTPDRGAFF.